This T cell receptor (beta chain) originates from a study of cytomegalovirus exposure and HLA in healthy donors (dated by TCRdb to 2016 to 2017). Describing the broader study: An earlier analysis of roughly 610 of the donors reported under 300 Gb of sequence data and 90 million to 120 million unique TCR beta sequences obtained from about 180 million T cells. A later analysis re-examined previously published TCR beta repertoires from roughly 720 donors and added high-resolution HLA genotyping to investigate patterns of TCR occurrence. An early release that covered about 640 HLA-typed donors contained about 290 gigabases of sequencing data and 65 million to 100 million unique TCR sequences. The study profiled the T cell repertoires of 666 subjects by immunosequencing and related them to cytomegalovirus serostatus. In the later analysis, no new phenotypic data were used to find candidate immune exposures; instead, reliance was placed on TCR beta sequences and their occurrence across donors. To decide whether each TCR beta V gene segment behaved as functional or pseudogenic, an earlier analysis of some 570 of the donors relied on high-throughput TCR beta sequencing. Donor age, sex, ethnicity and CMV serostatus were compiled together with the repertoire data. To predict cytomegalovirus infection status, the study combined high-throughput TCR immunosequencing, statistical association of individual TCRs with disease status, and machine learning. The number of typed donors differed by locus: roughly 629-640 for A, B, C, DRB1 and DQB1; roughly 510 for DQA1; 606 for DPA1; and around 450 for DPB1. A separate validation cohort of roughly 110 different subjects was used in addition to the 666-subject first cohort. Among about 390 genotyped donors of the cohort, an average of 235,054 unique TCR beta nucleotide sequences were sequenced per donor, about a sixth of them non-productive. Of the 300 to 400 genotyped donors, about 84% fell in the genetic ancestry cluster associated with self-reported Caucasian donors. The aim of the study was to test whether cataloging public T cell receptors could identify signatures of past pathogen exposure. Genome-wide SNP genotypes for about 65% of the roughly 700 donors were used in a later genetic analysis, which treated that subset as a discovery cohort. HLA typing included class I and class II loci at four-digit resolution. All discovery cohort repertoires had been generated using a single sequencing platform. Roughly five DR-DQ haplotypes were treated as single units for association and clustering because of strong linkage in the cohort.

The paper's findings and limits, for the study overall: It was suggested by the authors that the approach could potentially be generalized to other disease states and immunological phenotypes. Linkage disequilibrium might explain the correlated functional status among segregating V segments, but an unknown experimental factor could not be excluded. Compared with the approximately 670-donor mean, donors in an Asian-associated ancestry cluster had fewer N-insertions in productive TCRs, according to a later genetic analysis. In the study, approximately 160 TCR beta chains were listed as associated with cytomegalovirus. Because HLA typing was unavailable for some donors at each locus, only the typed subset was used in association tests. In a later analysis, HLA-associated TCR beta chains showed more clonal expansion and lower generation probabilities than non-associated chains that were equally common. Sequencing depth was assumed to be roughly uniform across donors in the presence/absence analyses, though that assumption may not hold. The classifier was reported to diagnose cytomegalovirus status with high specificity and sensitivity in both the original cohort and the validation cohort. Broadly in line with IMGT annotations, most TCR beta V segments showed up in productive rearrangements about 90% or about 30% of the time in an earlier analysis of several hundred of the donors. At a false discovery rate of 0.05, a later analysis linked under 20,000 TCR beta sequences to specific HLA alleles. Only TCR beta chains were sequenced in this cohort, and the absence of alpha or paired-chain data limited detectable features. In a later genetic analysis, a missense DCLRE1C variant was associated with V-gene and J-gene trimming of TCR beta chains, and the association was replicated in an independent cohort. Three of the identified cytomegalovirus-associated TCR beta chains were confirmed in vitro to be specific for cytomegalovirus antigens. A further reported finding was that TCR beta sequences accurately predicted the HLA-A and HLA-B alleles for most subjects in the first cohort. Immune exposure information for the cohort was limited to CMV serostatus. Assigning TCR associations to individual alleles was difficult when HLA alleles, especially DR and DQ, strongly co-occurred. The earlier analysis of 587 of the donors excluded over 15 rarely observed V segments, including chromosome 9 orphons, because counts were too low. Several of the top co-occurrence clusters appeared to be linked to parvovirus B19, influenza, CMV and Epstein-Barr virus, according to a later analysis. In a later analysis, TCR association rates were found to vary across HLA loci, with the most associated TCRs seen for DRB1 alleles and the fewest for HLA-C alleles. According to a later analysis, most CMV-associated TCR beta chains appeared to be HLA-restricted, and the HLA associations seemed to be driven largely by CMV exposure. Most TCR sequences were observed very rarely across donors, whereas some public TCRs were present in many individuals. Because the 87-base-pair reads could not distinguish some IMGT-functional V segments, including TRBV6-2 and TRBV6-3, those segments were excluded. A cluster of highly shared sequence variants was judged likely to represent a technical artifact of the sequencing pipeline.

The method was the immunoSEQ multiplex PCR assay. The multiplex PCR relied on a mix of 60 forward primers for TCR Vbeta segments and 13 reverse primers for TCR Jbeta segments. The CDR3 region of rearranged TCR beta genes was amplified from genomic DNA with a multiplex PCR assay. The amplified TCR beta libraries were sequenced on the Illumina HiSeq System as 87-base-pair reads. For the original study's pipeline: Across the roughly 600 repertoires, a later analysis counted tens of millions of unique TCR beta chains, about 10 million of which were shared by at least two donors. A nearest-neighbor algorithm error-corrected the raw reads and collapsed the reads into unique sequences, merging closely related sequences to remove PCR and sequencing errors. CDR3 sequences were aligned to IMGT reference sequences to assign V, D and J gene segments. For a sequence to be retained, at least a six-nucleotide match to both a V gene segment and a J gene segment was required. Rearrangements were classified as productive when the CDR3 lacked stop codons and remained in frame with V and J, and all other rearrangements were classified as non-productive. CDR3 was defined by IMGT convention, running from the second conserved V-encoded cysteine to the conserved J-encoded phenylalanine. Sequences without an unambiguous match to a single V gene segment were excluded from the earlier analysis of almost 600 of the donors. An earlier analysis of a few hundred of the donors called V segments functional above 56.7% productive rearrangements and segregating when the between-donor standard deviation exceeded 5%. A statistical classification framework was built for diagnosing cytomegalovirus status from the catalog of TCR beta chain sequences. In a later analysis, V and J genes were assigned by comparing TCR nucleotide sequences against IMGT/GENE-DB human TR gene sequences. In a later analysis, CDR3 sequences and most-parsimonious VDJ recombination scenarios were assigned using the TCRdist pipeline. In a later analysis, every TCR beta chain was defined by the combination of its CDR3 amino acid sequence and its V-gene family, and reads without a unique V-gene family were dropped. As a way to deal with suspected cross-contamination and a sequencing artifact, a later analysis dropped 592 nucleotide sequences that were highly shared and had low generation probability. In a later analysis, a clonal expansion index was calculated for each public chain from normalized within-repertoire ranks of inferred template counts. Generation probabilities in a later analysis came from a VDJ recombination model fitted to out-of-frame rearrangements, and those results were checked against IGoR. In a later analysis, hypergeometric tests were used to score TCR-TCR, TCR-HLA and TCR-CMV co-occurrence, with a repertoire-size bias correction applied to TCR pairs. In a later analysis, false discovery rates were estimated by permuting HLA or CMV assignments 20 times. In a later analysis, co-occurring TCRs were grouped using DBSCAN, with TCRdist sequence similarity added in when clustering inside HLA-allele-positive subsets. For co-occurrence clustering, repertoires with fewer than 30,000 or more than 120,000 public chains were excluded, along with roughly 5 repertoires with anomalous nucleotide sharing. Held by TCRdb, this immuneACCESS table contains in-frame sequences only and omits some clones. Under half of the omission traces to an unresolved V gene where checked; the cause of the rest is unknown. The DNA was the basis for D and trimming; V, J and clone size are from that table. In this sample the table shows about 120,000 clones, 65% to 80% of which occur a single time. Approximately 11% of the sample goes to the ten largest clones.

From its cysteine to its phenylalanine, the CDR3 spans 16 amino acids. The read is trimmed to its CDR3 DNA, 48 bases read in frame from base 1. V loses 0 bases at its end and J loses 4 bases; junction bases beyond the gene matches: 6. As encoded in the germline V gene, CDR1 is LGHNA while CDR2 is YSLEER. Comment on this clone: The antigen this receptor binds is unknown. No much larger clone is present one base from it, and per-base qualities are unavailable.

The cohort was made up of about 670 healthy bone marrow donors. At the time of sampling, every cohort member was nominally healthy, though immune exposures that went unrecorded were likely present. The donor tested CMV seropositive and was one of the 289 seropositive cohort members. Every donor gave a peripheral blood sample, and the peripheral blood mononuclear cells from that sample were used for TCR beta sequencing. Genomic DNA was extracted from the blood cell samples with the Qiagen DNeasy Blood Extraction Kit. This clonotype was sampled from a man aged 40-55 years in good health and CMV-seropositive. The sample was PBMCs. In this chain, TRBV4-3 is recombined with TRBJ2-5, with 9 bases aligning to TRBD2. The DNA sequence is TGCGCCAGCAGCCAAGAGGGAGCGGGGGGTCTAGAGACCCAGTACTTC. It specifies CASSQEGAGGLETQYF.